One and the same sample provided the 6 T cell receptor beta chains below, sequenced in a study of blood T cell repertoires in COVID-19. This table comes from immunoSEQ multiplex PCR, and its TCRdb copy is limited to in-frame clones, with some not included. This table has around 310,000 clones, 90% appearing once. The sequenced material came from peripheral blood. These receptors all come from a woman in her forties with COVID-19, enrolled during active disease.

The CDR3 loop reads CASSITGQGGGIQYF. The CDR3 coding sequence is TGTGCCAGCAGCATTACGGGACAGGGTGGGGGCATTCAGTACTTC. V usage is TRBV7-9 and J usage is TRBJ2-4; TRBD1 matches at 9 bases. This CDR3 contains 15 residues. Germline-derived CDR1 and CDR2 are SEHNR and FQNEAQ (reference sequence). Unmatched junction bases numbered 11, after V lost 5 bases and J lost 9 bases.

This chain uses TRBV7-8 with TRBJ2-3, with 11 positions matching TRBD2. The V segment lost 4 bases and the J segment 6 bases; nucleotides outside the gene matches: 9. The CDR3 contains 16 residues. The germline V gene has CDR1 SGHVS and CDR2 FQNEAQ. The CDR3 sequence: CASSSTGLAGRDTQYF. The CDR3 region has the DNA TGTGCCAGCAGCTCAACTGGACTAGCGGGCAGGGATACGCAGTATTTT.

The chain recombines TRBV9 with TRBJ2-2; 9 nucleotides align to TRBD1. CDR3 size: 16 residues. CDR1 is SGDLS and CDR2 is YYNGEE in the germline V gene. V lost 4 bases and J lost 4; bases outside the gene matches: 8. The CDR3: CASSIRTGASTGELFF. In DNA form, the CDR3 reads TGTGCCAGCAGCATCCGGACAGGGGCGTCCACCGGGGAGCTGTTTTTT. Full variable domain (missing parts from reference TRBV9 and TRBJ2-2): DSGVTQTPKHLITATGQRVTLRCSPRSGDLSVYWYQQSLDQGLQFLIQYYNGEERAKGNILERFSAQQFPDLHSELNLSSLELGDSALYFCASSIRTGASTGELFFGEGSRLTVL.

In the case of this clone: Other DNA sequences in the same sample also yield this CDR3. This chain uses TRBV3-1 (or the pseudogene TRBV3-2) with TRBJ1-1; D remains unclear. Trimming pared 1 base from V and 5 bases from J, leaving 8 bases between. Germline-derived CDR1 and CDR2 are LGHDT and YNNKEL (reference sequence). This CDR3 has 13 residues. CDR3 residues: CASSQVGETEAFF. CDR3 DNA sequence: TGTGCCAGCAGCCAAGTTGGGGAGACTGAAGCTTTCTTT.

The sample holds one count of this clone. The chain combines TRBV5-4 with TRBJ1-2; D unclear. The germline CDR1 and CDR2 sequences are SGHNT and YYREEE (reference sequence). The CDR3 runs to 15 residues. V lost 0 bases and J 6 bases, leaving 15 bases between the germline ends. The CDR3 DNA reads TGTGCCAGCAGCTTGGCGAGAATGGGAGGGAATGGCTACACCTTC. The encoded protein is CASSLARMGGNGYTF.

J is TRBJ2-2 and V is TRBV28, with a possible D match to TRBD2 (6 bases). CDR3 size: 15 residues. From germline, CDR1 is MDHEN and CDR2 SYDVKM. V was pared by 5 bases and J by 5 bases, with 15 bases between. CDR3 DNA sequence: TGTGCCAGCAGTCGTAGGGCGGGACGGACCGGGGAGCTGTTTTTT. Encoded protein: CASSRRAGRTGELFF.